The text below deals with one T cell receptor beta chain. Its antigen remains unidentified. V was pared by 4 bases and J by 5 bases, with 17 bases of the junction left unmatched. The CDR3 contains 19 residues. Germline CDR1 and CDR2: SGHRS and YFSETQ. Some clones are missing from TCRdb's copy, which holds only in-frame ones; the method was immunoSEQ multiplex PCR. Among 28,000 or so clones listed, 86% were seen once. Peripheral blood was collected from the related graft donor on the marrow donation day. The data stem from a study of T cells after posttransplantation cyclophosphamide. Whole-study results and caveats: Recipient CMV seropositivity and CMV reactivation strongly tracked TRB clonality.

This sequence originates from a man aged 50-60 years. Specimen: PBMCs. The chain has TRBV5-1 and TRBJ2-5, with 13 bases fitting TRBD2. The DNA of the CDR3 is TGCGCCAGCAGCGTTTCCGGGACTAGCGGGGTGGGATCCCGGGAGACCCAGTACTTC. Protein sequence: CASSVSGTSGVGSRETQYF.